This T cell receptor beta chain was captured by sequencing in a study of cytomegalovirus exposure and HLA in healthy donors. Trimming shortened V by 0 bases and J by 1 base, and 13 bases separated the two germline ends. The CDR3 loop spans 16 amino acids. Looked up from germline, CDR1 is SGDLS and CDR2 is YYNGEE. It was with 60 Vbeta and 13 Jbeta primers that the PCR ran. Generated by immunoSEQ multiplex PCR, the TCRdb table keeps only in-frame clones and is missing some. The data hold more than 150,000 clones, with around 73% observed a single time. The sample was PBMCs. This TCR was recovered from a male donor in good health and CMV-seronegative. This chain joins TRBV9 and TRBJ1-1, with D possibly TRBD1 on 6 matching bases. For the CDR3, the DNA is TGTGCCAGCAGCGTAGGGGACACCAGTCGGAACACTGAAGCTTTCTTT. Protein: CASSVGDTSRNTEAFF.